Listed here is a single T cell receptor beta chain. The record originates from a study of blood T cell repertoires in COVID-19. Assay: immunoSEQ multiplex PCR; the TCRdb copy retains only in-frame clones and omits some. This table has about 410,000 clones, approximately 90% appearing once. Germline V lookup: CDR1 LGHDT, CDR2 YNNKEL (reference sequence). V lost 0 bases to trimming and J lost 0 bases, with 12 bases between them. The CDR3 length is 18 residues. This rearrangement joins TRBV3-1 (or the pseudogene TRBV3-2) to TRBJ1-6; D is unclear. The TCR was taken from a woman in her 30s with active or convalescent COVID-19. The sample comprised peripheral blood. The CDR3 DNA follows: TGTGCCAGCAGCCAAGAAATGGCTGGGAGCTCCTATAATTCACCCCTCCACTTT. This gives the protein CASSQEMAGSSYNSPLHF.